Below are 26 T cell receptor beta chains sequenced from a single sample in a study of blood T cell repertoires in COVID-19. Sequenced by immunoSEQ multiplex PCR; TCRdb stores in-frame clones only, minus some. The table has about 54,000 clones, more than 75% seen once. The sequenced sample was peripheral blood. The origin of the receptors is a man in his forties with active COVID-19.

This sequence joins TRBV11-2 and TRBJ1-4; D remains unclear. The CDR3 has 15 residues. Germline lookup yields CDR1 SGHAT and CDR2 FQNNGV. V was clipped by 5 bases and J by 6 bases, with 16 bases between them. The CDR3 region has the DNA TGTGCCAGCAGCCCCCCCCCGACCGGGTATGAAAAACTGTTTTTT. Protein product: CASSPPPTGYEKLFF.

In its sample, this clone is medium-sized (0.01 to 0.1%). The CDR3 loop reads CASSQTGGVLDEAFF. The CDR3 DNA follows: TGTGCCAGCAGCCAGACAGGGGGTGTCCTGGATGAAGCTTTCTTT. This chain uses TRBV7-3 with TRBJ1-1; 9 positions match TRBD1. Germline V lookup: CDR1 SGHTA, CDR2 FQGTGA. The junction had 11 bases not matched to a gene; V was cut back by 5 bases and J by 7 bases. The CDR3 totals 15 residues.

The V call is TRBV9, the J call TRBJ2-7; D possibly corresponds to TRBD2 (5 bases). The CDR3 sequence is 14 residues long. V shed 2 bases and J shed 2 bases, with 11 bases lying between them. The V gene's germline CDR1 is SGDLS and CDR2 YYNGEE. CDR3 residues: CASSVSSGAYEQYF. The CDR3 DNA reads TGTGCCAGCAGCGTTTCAAGCGGAGCCTACGAGCAGTACTTC.

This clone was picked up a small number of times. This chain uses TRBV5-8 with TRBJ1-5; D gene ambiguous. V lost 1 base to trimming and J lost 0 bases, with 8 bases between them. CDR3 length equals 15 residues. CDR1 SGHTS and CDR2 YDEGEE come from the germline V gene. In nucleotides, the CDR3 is TGTGCCAGCAGCTTGATCAGGAATAGCAATCAGCCCCAGCATTTT. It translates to CASSLIRNSNQPQHF. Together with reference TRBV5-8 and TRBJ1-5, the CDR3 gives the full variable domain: EAGVTQSPTHLIKTRGQQATLRCSPISGHTSVYWYQQALGLGLQFLLWYDEGEERNRGNFPPRFSGRQFPNYSSELNVNALELEDSALYLCASSLIRNSNQPQHFGDGTRLSIL.

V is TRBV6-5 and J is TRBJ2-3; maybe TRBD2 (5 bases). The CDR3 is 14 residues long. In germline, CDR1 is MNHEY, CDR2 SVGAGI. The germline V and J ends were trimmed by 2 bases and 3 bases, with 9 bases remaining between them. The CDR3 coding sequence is TGTGCCAGCAGTTACCGGCTAGCTACAGATACGCAGTATTTT. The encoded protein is CASSYRLATDTQYF.

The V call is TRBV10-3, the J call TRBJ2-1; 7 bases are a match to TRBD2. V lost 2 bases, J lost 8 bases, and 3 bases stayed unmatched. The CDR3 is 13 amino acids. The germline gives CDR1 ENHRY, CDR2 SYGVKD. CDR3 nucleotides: TGTGCCATCAGTGAGGCGGGGGTCGATGAGCAGTTCTTC. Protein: CAISEAGVDEQFF.

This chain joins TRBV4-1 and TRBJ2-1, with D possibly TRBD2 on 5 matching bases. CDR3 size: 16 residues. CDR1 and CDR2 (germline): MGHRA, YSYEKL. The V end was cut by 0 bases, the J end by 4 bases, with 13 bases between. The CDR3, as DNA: TGCGCCAGCAGCCAAGAGAGGGCTTCCACTTACAATGAGCAGTTCTTC. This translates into CASSQERASTYNEQFF.

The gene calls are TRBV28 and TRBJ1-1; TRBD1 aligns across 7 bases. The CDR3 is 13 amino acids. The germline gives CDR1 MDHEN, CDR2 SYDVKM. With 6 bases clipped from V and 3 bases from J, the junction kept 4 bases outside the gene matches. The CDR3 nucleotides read TGTGCCAGCAGCCGGGACAGCTACACTGAAGCTTTCTTT. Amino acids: CASSRDSYTEAFF.

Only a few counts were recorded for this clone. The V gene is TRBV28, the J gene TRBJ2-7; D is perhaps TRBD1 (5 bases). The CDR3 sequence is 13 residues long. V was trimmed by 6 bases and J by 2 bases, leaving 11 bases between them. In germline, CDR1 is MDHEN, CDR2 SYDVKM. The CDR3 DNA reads TGTGCCAGCAGGCCCCAGGGAACCTACGAGCAGTACTTC. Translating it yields CASRPQGTYEQYF.

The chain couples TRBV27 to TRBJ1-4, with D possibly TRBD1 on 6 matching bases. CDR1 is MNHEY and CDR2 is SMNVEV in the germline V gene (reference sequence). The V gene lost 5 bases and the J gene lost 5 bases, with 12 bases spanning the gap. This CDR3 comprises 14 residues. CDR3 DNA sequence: TGTGCCAGCAGTCTCGGACAGTTAAATGAAAAACTGTTTTTT. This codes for CASSLGQLNEKLFF.

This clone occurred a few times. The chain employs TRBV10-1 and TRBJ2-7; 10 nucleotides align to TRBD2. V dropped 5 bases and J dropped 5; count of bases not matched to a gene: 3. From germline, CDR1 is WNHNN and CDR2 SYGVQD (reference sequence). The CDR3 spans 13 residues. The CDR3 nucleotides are TGCGCCAGCAGTTCTAGCGGGAGAGACGAGCAGTACTTC. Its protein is CASSSSGRDEQYF.

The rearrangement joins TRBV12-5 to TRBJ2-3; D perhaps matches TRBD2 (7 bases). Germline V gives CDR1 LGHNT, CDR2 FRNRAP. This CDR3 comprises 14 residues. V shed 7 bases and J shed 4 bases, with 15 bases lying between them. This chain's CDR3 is CASAPGGGADTQYF. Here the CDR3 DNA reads TGTGCTAGTGCCCCTGGGGGGGGCGCAGATACGCAGTATTTT.

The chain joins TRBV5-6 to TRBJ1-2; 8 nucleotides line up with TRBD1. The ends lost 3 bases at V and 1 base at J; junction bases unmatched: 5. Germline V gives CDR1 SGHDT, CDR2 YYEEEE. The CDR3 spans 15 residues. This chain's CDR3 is CASSSGQVINYGYTF. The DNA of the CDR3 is TGTGCCAGCAGCTCGGGACAGGTGATTAACTATGGCTACACCTTC.

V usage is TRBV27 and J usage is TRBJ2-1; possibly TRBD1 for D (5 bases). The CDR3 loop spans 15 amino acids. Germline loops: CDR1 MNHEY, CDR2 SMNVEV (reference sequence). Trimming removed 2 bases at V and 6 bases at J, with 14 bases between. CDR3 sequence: CASSLLATQGNEQFF. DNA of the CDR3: TGTGCCAGCAGTTTACTGGCGACTCAGGGCAATGAGCAGTTCTTC.

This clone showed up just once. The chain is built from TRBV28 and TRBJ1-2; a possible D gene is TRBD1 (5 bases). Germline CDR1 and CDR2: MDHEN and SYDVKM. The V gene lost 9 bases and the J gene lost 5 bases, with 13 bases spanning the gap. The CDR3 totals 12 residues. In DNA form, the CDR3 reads TGTGCCAGTCGCGGGACCACTTATGGCTACACCTTC. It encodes CASRGTTYGYTF.

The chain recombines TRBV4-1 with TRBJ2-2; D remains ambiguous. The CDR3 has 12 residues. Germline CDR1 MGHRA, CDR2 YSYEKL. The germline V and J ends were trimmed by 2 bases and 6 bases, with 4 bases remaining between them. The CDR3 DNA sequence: TGCGCCAGCAGCCAACCCGCCGGGGAGCTGTTTTTT. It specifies CASSQPAGELFF.

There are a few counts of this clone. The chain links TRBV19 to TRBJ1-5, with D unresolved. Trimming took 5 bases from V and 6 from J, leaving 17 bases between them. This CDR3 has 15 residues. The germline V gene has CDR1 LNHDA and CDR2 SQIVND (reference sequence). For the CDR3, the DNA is TGTGCCAGTAGTCCCGACGGCGGAGAGTTTCAGCCCCAGCATTTT. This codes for CASSPDGGEFQPQHF.

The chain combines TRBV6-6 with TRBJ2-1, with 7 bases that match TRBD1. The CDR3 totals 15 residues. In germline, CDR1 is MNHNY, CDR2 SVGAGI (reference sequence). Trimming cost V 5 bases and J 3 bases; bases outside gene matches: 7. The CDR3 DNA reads TGTGCCAGCAGTAATCGACAGGGTGACTACAATGAGCAGTTCTTC. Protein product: CASSNRQGDYNEQFF.

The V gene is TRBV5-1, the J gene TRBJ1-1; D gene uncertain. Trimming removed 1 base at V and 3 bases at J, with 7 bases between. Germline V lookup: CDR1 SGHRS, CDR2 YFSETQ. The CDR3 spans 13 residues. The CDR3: CASSLRSYTEAFF. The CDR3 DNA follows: TGCGCCAGCAGCTTGAGGAGTTACACTGAAGCTTTCTTT.

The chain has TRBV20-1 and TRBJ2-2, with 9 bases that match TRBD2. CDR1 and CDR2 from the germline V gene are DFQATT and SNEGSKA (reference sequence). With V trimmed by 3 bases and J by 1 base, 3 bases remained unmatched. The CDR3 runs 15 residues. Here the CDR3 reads CSASSREGNTGELFF. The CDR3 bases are TGCAGTGCTAGTTCGCGGGAGGGGAACACCGGGGAGCTGTTTTTT.

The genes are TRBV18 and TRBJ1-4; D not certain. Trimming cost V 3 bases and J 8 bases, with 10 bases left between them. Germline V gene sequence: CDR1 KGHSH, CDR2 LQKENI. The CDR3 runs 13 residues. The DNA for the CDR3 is TGTGCCAGCTCACCCCCCACACGAGAAAAACTGTTTTTT. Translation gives CASSPPTREKLFF.

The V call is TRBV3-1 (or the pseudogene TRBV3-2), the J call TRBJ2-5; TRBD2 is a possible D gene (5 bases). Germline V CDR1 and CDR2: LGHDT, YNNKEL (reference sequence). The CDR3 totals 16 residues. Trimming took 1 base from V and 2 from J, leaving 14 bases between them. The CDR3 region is CASSQGIRRAQETQYF. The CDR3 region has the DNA TGTGCCAGCAGCCAAGGGATCAGGCGGGCGCAAGAGACCCAGTACTTC.

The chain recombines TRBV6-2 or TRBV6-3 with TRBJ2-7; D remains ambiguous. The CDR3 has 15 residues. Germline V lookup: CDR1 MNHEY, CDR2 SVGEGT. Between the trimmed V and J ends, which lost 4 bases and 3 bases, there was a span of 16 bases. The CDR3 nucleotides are TGTGCCAGCAGTTCCCCCACCGAGCCCCTCTACGAGCAGTACTTC. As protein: CASSSPTEPLYEQYF.

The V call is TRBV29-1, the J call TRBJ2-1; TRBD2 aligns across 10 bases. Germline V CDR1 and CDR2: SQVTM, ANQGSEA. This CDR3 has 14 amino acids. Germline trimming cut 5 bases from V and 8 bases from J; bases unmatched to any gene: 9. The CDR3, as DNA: TGCAGCGTTTCGGGACTAGCGAGGGAGGATGAGCAGTTCTTC. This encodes CSVSGLAREDEQFF.

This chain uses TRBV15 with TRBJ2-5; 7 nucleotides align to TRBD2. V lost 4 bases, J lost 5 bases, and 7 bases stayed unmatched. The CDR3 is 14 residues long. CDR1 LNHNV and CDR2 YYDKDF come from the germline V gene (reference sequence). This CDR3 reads CATSTWRGGETQYF. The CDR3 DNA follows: TGTGCCACCAGCACCTGGCGGGGAGGGGAGACCCAGTACTTC.

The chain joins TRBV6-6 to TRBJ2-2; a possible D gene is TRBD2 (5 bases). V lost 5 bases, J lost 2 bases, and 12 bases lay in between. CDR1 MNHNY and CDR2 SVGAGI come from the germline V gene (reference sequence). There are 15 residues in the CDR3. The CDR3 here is CASSRTRVNTGELFF. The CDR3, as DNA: TGTGCCAGCAGTCGCACGCGGGTCAACACCGGGGAGCTGTTTTTT.